Presented here are 4 T cell receptor beta chains from one specimen sequenced in a study of patients and donors after allogeneic stem cell transplantation. TCRdb fed the RT-PCR reads into MiXCR, producing one record per CDR3 protein. This repertoire shows about 960,000 distinct CDR3 sequences, roughly 18% found once; its top ten account for 5.5% to 6.5%. The sequenced sample consisted of blood, either unsorted or a sorted T cell fraction (not recorded which). The receptors shown here come from a human donor who was either an allogeneic HSCT recipient or a stem cell or donor lymphocyte infusion donor (not recorded which). It is not recorded whose cells these are; they may come from a transplant donor.

In this sample, this clonotype turned up a few times. The chain is built from TRBV29-1 and TRBJ2-2, with 14 bases aligning to TRBD2. Germline-derived CDR1 and CDR2 are SQVTM and ANQGSEA. The length of the CDR3 is 18 residues. The junction had 10 bases not matched to a gene; V was cut back by 5 bases and J by 2 bases. CDR3 loop: CSVPRTSGRIFNTGELFF. In DNA, the CDR3 is TGCAGCGTTCCGAGGACTAGCGGGAGGATATTTAACACCGGGGAGCTGTTTTTT.

The chain is built from TRBV20-1 and TRBJ1-5; D uncertain. CDR1 and CDR2 (germline): DFQATT, SNEGSKA (reference sequence). V lost 2 bases, J lost 1 base, and 12 bases lay in between. The CDR3 extends over 15 amino acids. The CDR3 region has the DNA TGCAGTGCTAGAATGGGAGAAAGGAGCAATCAGCCCCAGCATTTT. This sequence encodes CSARMGERSNQPQHF.

This clonotype came up once. The rearrangement uses TRBV28 and TRBJ1-1, with D unresolved. Trimming removed 7 bases at V and 5 bases at J, with 11 bases between. This CDR3 contains 12 residues. The germline gives CDR1 MDHEN, CDR2 SYDVKM. DNA for the CDR3: TGTGCCAGCACCCGACCCCATACTGAAGCTTTCTTT. Protein: CASTRPHTEAFF.

This clonotype was counted at least ten times. This chain uses TRBV29-1 with TRBJ2-7; D is unresolved. Germline CDR1 and CDR2: SQVTM and ANQGSEA. The ends were cut back, 0 bases at V and 6 bases at J, with 6 bases in the middle. There are 11 residues in the CDR3. Here the CDR3 reads CSVEEQTEQYF. CDR3 nucleotides: TGCAGCGTTGAAGAACAGACCGAGCAGTACTTC.